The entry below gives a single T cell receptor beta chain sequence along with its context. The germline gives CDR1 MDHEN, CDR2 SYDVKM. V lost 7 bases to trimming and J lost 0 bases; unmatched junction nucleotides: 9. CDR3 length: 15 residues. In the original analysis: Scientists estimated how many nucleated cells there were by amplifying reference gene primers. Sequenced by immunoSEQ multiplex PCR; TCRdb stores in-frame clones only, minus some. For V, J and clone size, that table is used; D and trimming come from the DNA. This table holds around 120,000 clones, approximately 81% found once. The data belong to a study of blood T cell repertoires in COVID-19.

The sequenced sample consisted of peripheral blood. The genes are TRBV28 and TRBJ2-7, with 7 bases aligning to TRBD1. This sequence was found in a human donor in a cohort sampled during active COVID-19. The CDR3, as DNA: TGTGCCAGCACACGTTCCAGGGGGAGCTCCTACGAGCAGTACTTC. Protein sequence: CASTRSRGSSYEQYF.